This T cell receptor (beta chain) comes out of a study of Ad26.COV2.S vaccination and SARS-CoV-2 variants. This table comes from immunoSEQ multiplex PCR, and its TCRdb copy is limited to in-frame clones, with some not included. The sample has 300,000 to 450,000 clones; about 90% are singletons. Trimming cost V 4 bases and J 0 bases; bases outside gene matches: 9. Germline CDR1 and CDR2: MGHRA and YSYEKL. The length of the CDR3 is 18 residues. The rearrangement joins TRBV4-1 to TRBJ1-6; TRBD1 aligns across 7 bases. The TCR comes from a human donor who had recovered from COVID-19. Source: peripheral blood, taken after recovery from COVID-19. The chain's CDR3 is CASSLVKTGSSYNSPLHF. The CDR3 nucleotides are TGCGCCAGCAGCCTGGTAAAGACAGGGAGCTCCTATAATTCACCCCTCCACTTT.